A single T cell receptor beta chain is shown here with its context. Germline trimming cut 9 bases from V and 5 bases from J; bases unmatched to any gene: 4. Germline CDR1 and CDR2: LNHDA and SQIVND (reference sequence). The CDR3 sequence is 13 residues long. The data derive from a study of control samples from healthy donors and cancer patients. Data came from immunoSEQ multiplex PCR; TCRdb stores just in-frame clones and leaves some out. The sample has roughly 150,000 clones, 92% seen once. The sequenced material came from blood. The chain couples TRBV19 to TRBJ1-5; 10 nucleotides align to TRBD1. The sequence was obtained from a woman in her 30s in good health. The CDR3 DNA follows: TGTGCCAGCCTTGGGACAGGGGATCAGCCCCAGCATTTT. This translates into CASLGTGDQPQHF.